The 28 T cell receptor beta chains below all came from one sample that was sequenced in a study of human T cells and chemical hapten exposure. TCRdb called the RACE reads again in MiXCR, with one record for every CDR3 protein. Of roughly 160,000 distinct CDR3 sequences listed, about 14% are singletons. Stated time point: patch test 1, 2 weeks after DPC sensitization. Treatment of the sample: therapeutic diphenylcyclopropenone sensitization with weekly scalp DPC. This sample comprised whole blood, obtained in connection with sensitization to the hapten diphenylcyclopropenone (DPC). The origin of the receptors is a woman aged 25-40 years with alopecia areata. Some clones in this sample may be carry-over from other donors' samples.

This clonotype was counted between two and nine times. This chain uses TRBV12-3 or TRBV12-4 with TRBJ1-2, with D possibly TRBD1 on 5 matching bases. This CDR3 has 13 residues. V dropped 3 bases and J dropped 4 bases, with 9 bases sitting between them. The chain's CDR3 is CASSFRRGYGYTF. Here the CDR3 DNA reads TGTGCCAGCAGTTTCCGGAGGGGCTATGGCTACACCTTC.

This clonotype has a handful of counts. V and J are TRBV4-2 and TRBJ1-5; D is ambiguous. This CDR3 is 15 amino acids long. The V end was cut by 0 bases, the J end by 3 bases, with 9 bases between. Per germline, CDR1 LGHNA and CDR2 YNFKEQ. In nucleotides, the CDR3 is TGTGCCAGCAGCCAAGATAGCAGGATCAATCAGCCCCAGCATTTT. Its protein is CASSQDSRINQPQHF.

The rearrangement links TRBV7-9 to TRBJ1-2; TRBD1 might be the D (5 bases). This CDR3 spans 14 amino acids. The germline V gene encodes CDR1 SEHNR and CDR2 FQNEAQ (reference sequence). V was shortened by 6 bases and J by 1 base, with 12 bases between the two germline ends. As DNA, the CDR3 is TGTGCCAGCAGTCTAGGGACCCATAACTATGGCTACACCTTC. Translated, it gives CASSLGTHNYGYTF.

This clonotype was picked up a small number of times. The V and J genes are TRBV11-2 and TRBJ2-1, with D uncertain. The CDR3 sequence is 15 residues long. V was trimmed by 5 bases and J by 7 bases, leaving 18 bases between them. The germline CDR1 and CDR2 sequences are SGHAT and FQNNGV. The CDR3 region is CASSLQDDNRNEQFF. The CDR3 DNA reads TGTGCCAGCAGCCTCCAGGATGACAATCGGAATGAGCAGTTCTTC. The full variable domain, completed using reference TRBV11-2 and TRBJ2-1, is EAGVAQSPRYKIIEKRQSVAFWCNPISGHATLYWYQQILGQGPKLLIQFQNNGVVDDSQLPKDRFSAERLKGVDSTLKIQPAKLEDSAVYLCASSLQDDNRNEQFFGPGTRLTVL.

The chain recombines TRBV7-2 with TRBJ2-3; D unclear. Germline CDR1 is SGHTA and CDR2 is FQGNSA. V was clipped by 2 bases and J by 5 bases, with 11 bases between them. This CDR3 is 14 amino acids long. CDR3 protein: CASSLLVGIDTQYF. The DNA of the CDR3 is TGTGCCAGCAGCTTACTGGTGGGGATAGATACGCAGTATTTT.

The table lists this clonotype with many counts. As DNA, the CDR3 is TGTGCCAGCAGTTACTACAGCGGGGCGACCGGGGAGCTGTTTTTT. Amino acid sequence: CASSYYSGATGELFF. The J gene is TRBJ2-2, the V gene TRBV6-2 or TRBV6-3, with 7 nucleotides matching TRBD2. The CDR3 spans 15 residues. The junction had 4 bases not matched to a gene; V was cut back by 1 base and J by 5 bases. CDR1 and CDR2 from the germline V gene are MNHEY and SVGEGT.

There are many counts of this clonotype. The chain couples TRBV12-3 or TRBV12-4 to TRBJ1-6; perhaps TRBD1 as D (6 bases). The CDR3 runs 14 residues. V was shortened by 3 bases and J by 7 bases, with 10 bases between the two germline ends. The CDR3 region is CASSLDRKNSPLHF. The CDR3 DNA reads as TGTGCCAGCAGTTTGGACAGAAAGAATTCACCCCTCCACTTT.

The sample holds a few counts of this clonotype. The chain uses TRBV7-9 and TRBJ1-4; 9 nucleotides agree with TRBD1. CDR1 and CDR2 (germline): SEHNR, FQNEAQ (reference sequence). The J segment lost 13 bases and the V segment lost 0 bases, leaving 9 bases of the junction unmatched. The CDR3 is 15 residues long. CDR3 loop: CASSLAGTGPTGLFF. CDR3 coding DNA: TGTGCCAGCAGCTTAGCAGGGACAGGGCCTACCGGACTGTTTTTT.

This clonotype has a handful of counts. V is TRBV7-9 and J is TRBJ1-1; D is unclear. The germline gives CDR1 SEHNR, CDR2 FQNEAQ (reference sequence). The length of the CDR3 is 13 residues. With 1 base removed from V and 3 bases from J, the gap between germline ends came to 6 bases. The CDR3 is CASSLDHDTEAFF. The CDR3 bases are TGTGCCAGCAGCTTAGATCATGACACTGAAGCTTTCTTT.

The CDR3 loop reads CASSPTSPGRSFF. CDR3 coding DNA: TGTGCCAGCAGCCCTACATCCCCAGGGAGATCATTCTTT. J is TRBJ1-1 and V is TRBV7-2; D might be TRBD1 (5 bases). Germline CDR1 is SGHTA and CDR2 is FQGNSA. The CDR3 is made up of 13 amino acids. Trimming pared 5 bases from V and 14 bases from J, leaving 21 bases between. The variable domain in full, with the rest retrieved from reference TRBV7-2 and TRBJ1-1, is GAGVSQSPSNKVTEKGKDVELRCDPISGHTALYWYRQSLGQGLEFLIYFQGNSAPDKSGLPSDRFSAERTGGSVSTLTIQRTQQEDSAVYLCASSPTSPGRSFFGQGTRLTVV.

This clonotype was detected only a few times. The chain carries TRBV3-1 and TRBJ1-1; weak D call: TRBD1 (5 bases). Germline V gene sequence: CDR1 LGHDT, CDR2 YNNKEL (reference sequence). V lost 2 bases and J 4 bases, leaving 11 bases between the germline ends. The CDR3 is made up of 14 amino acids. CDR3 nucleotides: TGTGCCAGCAGCCAATATCAGGGACTCACTGAAGCTTTCTTT. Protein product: CASSQYQGLTEAFF.

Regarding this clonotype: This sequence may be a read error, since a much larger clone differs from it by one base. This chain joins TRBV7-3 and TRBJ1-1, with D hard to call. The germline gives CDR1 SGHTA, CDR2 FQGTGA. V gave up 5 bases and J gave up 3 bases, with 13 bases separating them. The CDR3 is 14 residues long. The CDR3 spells CASSLQIGYTEAFF. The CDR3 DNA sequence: TGTGCCAGCAGCCTACAGATAGGGTACACTGAAGCTTTCTTT.

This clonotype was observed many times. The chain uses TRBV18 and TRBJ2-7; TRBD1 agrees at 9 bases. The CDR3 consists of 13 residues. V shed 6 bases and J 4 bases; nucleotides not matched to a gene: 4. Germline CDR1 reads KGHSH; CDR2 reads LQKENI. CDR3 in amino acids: CASSPGTGYEQYF. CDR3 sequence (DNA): TGTGCCAGCTCCCCCGGGACAGGGTACGAGCAGTACTTC.

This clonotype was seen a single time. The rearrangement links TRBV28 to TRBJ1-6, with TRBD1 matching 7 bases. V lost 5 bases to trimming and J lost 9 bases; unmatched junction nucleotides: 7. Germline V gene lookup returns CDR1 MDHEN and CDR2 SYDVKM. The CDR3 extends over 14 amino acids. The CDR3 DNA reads TGTGCCAGCAGTCCGGGGACAGAATTTTCACCCCTCCACTTT. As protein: CASSPGTEFSPLHF.

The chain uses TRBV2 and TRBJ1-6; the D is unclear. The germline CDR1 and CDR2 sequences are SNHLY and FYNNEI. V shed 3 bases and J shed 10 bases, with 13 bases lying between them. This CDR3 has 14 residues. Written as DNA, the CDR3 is TGTGCCAGCAGTGAGCTCGGGGAAAACTCACCCCTCCACTTT. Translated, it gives CASSELGENSPLHF.

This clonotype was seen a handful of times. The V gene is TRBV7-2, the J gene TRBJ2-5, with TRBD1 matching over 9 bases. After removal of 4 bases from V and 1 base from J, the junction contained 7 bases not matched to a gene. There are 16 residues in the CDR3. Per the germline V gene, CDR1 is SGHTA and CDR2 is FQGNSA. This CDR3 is CASSWDRERIQETQYF. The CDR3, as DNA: TGTGCCAGCAGCTGGGACAGGGAAAGGATCCAAGAGACCCAGTACTTC. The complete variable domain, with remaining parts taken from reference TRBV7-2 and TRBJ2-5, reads GAGVSQSPSNKVTEKGKDVELRCDPISGHTALYWYRQSLGQGLEFLIYFQGNSAPDKSGLPSDRFSAERTGGSVSTLTIQRTQQEDSAVYLCASSWDRERIQETQYFGPGTRLLVL.

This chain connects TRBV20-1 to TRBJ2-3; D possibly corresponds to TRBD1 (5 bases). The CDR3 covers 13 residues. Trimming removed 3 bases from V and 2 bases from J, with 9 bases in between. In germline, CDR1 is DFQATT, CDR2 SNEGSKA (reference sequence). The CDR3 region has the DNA TGCAGTGCTAGGGTCAGGGCCACAGATACGCAGTATTTT. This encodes CSARVRATDTQYF.

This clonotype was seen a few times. Here the CDR3 reads CASSLGPGSGETQYF. DNA of the CDR3: TGTGCCAGCAGCTTGGGGCCGGGATCGGGAGAGACCCAGTACTTC. The chain combines TRBV5-5 with TRBJ2-5, with D possibly TRBD2 on 5 matching bases. The CDR3 is 15 amino acids. CDR1 is SGHKS, CDR2 YYEKEE, per germline (reference sequence). Trimming took 0 bases from V and 4 from J, leaving 13 bases between them.

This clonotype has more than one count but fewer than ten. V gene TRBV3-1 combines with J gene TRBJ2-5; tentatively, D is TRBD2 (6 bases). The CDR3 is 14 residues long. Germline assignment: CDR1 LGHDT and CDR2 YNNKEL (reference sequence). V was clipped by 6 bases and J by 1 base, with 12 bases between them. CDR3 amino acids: CASSLMGGQETQYF. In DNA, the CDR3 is TGTGCCAGCAGTCTGATGGGGGGCCAAGAGACCCAGTACTTC.

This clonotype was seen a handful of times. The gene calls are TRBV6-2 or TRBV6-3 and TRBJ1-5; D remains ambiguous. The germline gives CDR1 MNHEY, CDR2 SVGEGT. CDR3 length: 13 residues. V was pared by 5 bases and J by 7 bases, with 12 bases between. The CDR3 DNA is TGTGCCAGCAGTCATAAGTTCAACCAGCCCCAGCATTTT. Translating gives CASSHKFNQPQHF.

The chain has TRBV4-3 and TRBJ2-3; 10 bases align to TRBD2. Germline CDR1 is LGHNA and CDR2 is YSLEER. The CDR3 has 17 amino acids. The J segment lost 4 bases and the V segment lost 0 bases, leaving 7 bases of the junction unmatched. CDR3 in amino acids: CASSQDLYLAGADTQYF. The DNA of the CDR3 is TGCGCCAGCAGCCAAGATTTATACCTAGCGGGAGCAGATACGCAGTATTTT.

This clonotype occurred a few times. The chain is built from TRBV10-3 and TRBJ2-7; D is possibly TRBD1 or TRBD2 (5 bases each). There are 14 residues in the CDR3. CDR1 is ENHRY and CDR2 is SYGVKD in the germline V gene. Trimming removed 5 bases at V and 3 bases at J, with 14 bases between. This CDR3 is CAISSRDGIYEQYF. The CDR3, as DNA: TGTGCCATCAGTAGCCGGGACGGAATCTACGAGCAGTACTTC.

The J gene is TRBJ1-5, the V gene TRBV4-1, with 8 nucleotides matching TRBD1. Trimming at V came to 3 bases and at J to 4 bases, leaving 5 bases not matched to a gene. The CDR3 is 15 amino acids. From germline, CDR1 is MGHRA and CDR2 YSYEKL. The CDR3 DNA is TGCGCCAGCAGCCATAGACAGGGGTCAAATCAGCCCCAGCATTTT. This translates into CASSHRQGSNQPQHF.

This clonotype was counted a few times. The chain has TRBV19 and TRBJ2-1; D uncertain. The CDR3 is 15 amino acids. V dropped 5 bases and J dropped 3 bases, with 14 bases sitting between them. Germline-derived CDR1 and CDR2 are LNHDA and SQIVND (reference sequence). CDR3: CASSRLAEYYNEQFF. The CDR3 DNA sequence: TGTGCCAGTAGTCGCCTGGCGGAGTACTACAATGAGCAGTTCTTC. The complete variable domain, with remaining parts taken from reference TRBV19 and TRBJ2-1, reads DGGITQSPKYLFRKEGQNVTLSCEQNLNHDAMYWYRQDPGQGLRLIYYSQIVNDFQKGDIAEGYSVSREKKESFPLTVTSAQKNPTAFYLCASSRLAEYYNEQFFGPGTRLTVL.

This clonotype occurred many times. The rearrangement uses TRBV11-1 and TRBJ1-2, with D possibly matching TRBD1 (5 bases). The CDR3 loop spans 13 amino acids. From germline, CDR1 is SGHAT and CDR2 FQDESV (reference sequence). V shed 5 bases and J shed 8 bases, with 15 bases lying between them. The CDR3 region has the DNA TGTGCCAGCAGCCCACGACAGACTGGCGGCTACACCTTC. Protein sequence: CASSPRQTGGYTF.

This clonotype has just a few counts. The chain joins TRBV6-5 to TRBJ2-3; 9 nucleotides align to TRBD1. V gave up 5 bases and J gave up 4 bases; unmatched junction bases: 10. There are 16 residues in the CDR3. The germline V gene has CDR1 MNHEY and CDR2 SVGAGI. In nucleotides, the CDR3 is TGTGCCAGCAGTGCCGACGGGACAGGGCGATCAGATACGCAGTATTTT. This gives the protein CASSADGTGRSDTQYF.

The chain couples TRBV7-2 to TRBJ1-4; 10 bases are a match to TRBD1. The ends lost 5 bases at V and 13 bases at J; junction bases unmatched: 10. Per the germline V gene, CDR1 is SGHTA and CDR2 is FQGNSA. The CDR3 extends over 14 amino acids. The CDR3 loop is CASSISAGQGLLFF. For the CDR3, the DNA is TGTGCCAGCAGCATTAGCGCGGGACAGGGGTTACTGTTTTTT.

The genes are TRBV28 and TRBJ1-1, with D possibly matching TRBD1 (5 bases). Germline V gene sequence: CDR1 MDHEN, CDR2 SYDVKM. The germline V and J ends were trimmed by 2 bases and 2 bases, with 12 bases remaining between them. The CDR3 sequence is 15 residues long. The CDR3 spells CASSLGAEGNTEAFF. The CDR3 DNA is TGTGCCAGCAGTTTAGGGGCCGAGGGCAACACTGAAGCTTTCTTT.